This T cell receptor (beta chain) is drawn from a study of T-cell memory formation after mild COVID-19. In the study overall: TCR clusters mostly belonged to single donors. Regarding the study as a whole: A balance of CD4 and CD8 characterized clones contracting day 15 to 85, whereas later expanders leaned CD4+.

Constant-segment primers served in 5'RACE that generated TCR alpha and TCR beta cDNA libraries bearing sample barcodes and UMIs. TCRdb ran MiXCR on the 5' RACE reads and lists one entry per CDR3 protein. The sample contains around 530,000 distinct CDR3 sequences, roughly 21% of which appear only once. V lost 6 bases to trimming and J lost 5 bases; unmatched junction nucleotides: 19. This CDR3 spans 18 amino acids. Germline V gene data show CDR1 as MNHEY and CDR2 as SVGEGT. Regarding this clonotype: Antigen unknown.

What was sequenced was PBMCs or a T cell subset sorted from them (not recorded which). The clonotype comes from an adult woman who had mild COVID-19 (a few samples of this study predate the infection). Cell type and time point are not known. This chain connects TRBV6-2 or TRBV6-3 to TRBJ1-3; the match to TRBD1 covers 7 bases. CDR3: CASREDRRAVSNRNTIYF. The DNA for the CDR3 is TGTGCCAGCAGAGAGGACAGGAGGGCGGTTTCGAATAGAAACACCATATATTTT.